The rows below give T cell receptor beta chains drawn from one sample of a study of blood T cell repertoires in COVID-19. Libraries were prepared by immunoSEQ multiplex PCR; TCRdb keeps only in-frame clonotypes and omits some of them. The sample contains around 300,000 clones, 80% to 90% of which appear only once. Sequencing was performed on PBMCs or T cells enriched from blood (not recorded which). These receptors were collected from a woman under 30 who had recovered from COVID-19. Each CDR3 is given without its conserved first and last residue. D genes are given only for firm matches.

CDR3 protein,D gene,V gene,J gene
ASSSGGGNSPLH,NA,TRBV19,TRBJ1-6
ASSLGQGRETQY,TRBD1,TRBV2,TRBJ2-5
ASSQASGGEETQY,TRBD2,TRBV14,TRBJ2-5
ASTLLGQAGGYT,NA,TRBV5-1,TRBJ1-2
ASKGTSQEKLF,NA,TRBV27,TRBJ1-4
ASRRVADTQY,NA,TRBV2,TRBJ2-3
ASSKQGADETLH,TRBD1,TRBV6-2/TRBV6-3,TRBJ1-6
ASSLVIPGTNYGYT,NA,TRBV28,TRBJ1-2
ASTPSRDRNYGYT,TRBD1,TRBV19,TRBJ1-2
ASSPDAAFANEQF,NA,TRBV5-6,TRBJ2-1
ASYPGAGPQH,NA,TRBV12-3/TRBV12-4,TRBJ1-5